The clone carrying this T cell receptor beta chain was seen more than once but under ten times. Researchers ran the PCR with 60 Vbeta and 13 Jbeta primers. Using immunoSEQ multiplex PCR, the repertoire was profiled, and TCRdb retains in-frame clones only, with some absent. The data hold nearly 110,000 clones, with roughly 82% observed a single time. The record originates from a study of cytomegalovirus exposure and HLA in healthy donors. The V gene end was trimmed by 7 bases and the J gene end by 4 bases; junction bases not matched to a gene: 4. The CDR3 is 13 amino acids. Germline loops: CDR1 ENHRY, CDR2 SYGVKD.

The sequencing input was PBMCs. V usage is TRBV10-3 and J usage is TRBJ1-2; 9 nucleotides agree with TRBD1. The source is a man aged 25 to 40 in good health and CMV-seropositive. CDR3: CAITTGGTYGYTF. CDR3 sequence (DNA): TGTGCCATCACAACAGGGGGCACCTATGGCTACACCTTC.